Following are 24 T cell receptor beta chains from one sample sequenced in a study of Tregs in tolerant kidney transplant recipients. Assay: immunoSEQ multiplex PCR; the TCRdb copy retains only in-frame clones and omits some. The sample yields 200,000 to 300,000 clones, about 86% seen once. The sequenced sample was CD4+ T cells from blood. These receptors were obtained from a human donor in good health.

V is TRBV27 and J is TRBJ2-5, with 7 bases fitting TRBD1. The germline V gene has CDR1 MNHEY and CDR2 SMNVEV (reference sequence). The CDR3 has 15 amino acids. V shed 7 bases, J shed 6 bases, and the junction held 14 bases outside the gene matches. CDR3 residues: CASTPLGQTVKTQYF. The CDR3 DNA sequence: TGTGCCAGCACCCCCTTGGGACAGACTGTAAAGACCCAGTACTTC.

This clone appeared a few times. Written as DNA, the CDR3 is TGCGCCAGCAGCTTGTCGCCCGACAGGGATGCCTACGAGCAGTACTTC. Translated: CASSLSPDRDAYEQYF. The chain joins TRBV5-1 to TRBJ2-7, with 7 positions matching TRBD1. This CDR3 is 16 amino acids long. Germline V gene data show CDR1 as SGHRS and CDR2 as YFSETQ. V trimming: 1 base; J trimming: 2 bases; junction bases outside the gene matches: 9.

This clone was seen a handful of times. The chain combines TRBV5-1 with TRBJ2-7; D is perhaps TRBD1 (6 bases). The CDR3 consists of 16 residues. In germline, CDR1 is SGHRS, CDR2 YFSETQ. V gave up 3 bases and J gave up 9 bases, with 25 bases separating them. The CDR3 sequence is CASSSRSPGTSSLQYF. The CDR3 bases are TGCGCCAGCAGCTCCCGGAGTCCCGGGACATCGAGTTTGCAGTACTTC.

The chain joins TRBV5-1 to TRBJ1-2; tentatively, D is TRBD1 (5 bases). CDR3 length equals 15 residues. Germline V gives CDR1 SGHRS, CDR2 YFSETQ. The V and J ends lost 1 base and 0 bases respectively, with 10 bases between them. The CDR3 spells CASSLTGFSNYGYTF. The CDR3 bases are TGCGCCAGCAGCTTGACAGGATTCTCTAACTATGGCTACACCTTC.

This chain links TRBV7-8 with TRBJ2-5; 9 nucleotides align to TRBD2. TRBJ2-7 matches the DNA end more closely, so the J call is doubtful. CDR3 size: 17 residues. Germline V gene data show CDR1 as SGHVS and CDR2 as FQNEAQ. In DNA form, the CDR3 reads TGTGCCAGCAGCTTAGTGGGGGCGGGAGGGATAGCCCACGAGCAGTACTTC. Protein sequence: CASSLVGAGGIAHEQYF.

This clone was observed once. V is TRBV4-1 and J is TRBJ1-2, with D perhaps matching TRBD1 (5 bases). This CDR3 region has 15 residues. Germline V gene sequence: CDR1 MGHRA, CDR2 YSYEKL. Trimming took off 5 bases at V and 7 bases at J, with 20 bases between the two ends. This chain's CDR3 is CASSSWDSPASGYTF. Here the CDR3 DNA reads TGCGCCAGCAGCTCATGGGACTCCCCTGCGTCTGGCTACACCTTC.

This sequence joins TRBV19 and TRBJ2-1; TRBD2 agrees at 8 bases. This CDR3 region has 15 residues. J gave up 6 bases and V 3 bases, and 7 bases lay outside the gene matches. The germline gives CDR1 LNHDA, CDR2 SQIVND (reference sequence). The chain's CDR3 is CASSIQAGAFNEQFF. Written as DNA, the CDR3 is TGTGCCAGTAGTATTCAAGCGGGGGCTTTCAATGAGCAGTTCTTC.

A note on this clone: The same CDR3 is also encoded by other DNA sequences in this sample. The chain employs TRBV18 and TRBJ2-5; no clear D gene. The V gene lost 1 base and the J gene lost 3 bases, with 0 bases spanning the gap. The CDR3 consists of 11 residues. Germline CDR1 KGHSH, CDR2 LQKENI. CDR3 sequence: CASSPQETQYF. In DNA form, the CDR3 reads TGTGCCAGCTCACCACAAGAGACCCAGTACTTC.

V is TRBV14 and J is TRBJ2-1, with D maybe TRBD2 (6 bases). V was shortened by 4 bases and J by 0 bases, with 13 bases between the two germline ends. The CDR3 is 16 amino acids. Per germline, CDR1 SGHDN and CDR2 FVKESK. Here the CDR3 reads CASSLTTAGSYNEQFF. The CDR3 DNA reads TGTGCCAGCAGCCTAACCACAGCGGGCTCCTACAATGAGCAGTTCTTC.

The J gene is TRBJ1-1, the V gene TRBV19; TRBD1 matches at 12 bases. CDR3 length equals 15 residues. The V gene's germline CDR1 is LNHDA and CDR2 SQIVND (reference sequence). V shed 7 bases, J shed 4 bases, and the junction held 7 bases outside the gene matches. The CDR3: CASTGTGGISTEAFF. The CDR3 region has the DNA TGTGCCAGTACTGGGACAGGGGGCATTAGCACTGAAGCTTTCTTT.

This clone has only one observation. The gene calls are TRBV6-5 and TRBJ2-7, with a tentative D call TRBD2 (6 bases). Trimming cost V 4 bases and J 3 bases, with 13 bases left between them. The CDR3 loop spans 14 amino acids. Per the germline V gene, CDR1 is MNHEY and CDR2 is SVGAGI. The CDR3 DNA follows: TGTGCCAGCAGTTTTTCGCGGACTAACTACGAGCAGTACTTC. It translates to CASSFSRTNYEQYF.

This chain joins TRBV6-6 and TRBJ2-1, with 13 bases matching TRBD2. CDR1 is MNHNY and CDR2 is SVGAGI in the germline V gene (reference sequence). CDR3 size: 13 residues. V shed 8 bases, J shed 15 bases, and the junction held 10 bases outside the gene matches. The CDR3 nucleotides are TGTGCCAGCCAACTAGGACTAGCGGGAGCACCGTTCTTC. It encodes CASQLGLAGAPFF.

This chain connects TRBV28 to TRBJ1-4, with D perhaps TRBD1 (6 bases). The CDR3 is 16 residues long. Germline assignment: CDR1 MDHEN and CDR2 SYDVKM. V lost 5 bases and J 11 bases, leaving 24 bases between the germline ends. The CDR3 protein is CASSGVTGLAAGKLFF. CDR3 nucleotides: TGTGCCAGCAGTGGGGTGACAGGTTTGGCTGCTGGGAAACTGTTTTTT.

The chain recombines TRBV7-8 with TRBJ1-5, with TRBD1 matching over 9 bases. Losses at the gene ends were 0 bases for V and 1 base for J; bases not matched to a gene: 7. Per the germline V gene, CDR1 is SGHVS and CDR2 is FQNEAQ. The CDR3 extends over 18 amino acids. This chain's CDR3 is CASSLADPGTGSNQPQHF. The CDR3 nucleotides read TGTGCCAGCAGCTTAGCCGATCCGGGGACAGGGAGCAATCAGCCCCAGCATTTT.

The CDR3 region is CASSSLSTGGTNEKLFF. The CDR3 coding sequence is TGTGCCAGCAGCTCACTCTCTACAGGGGGAACTAATGAAAAACTGTTTTTT. The V call is TRBV7-8, the J call TRBJ1-4, with 8 bases that match TRBD1. From germline, CDR1 is SGHVS and CDR2 FQNEAQ. The V and J ends lost 4 bases and 1 base, in that order; junction bases with no gene match: 8. This CDR3 region has 17 residues.

This chain links TRBV7-6 with TRBJ2-7; D remains ambiguous. V lost 5 bases and J 3 bases, leaving 11 bases between the germline ends. The CDR3 contains 13 residues. Germline assignment: CDR1 SGHVS and CDR2 FNYEAQ. The CDR3 bases are TGTGCCAGCAGCCGTGCCACTAACTACGAGCAGTACTTC. Translation gives CASSRATNYEQYF.

This clone was seen only a few times. The gene calls are TRBV6-1 and TRBJ1-2; 9 positions agree with TRBD1. There are 13 residues in the CDR3. Germline CDR1 reads MNHNS; CDR2 reads SASEGT. V lost 4 bases to trimming and J lost 6 bases; unmatched junction nucleotides: 3. The CDR3 here is CASSGQGGNGYTF. The CDR3 region has the DNA TGTGCCAGCAGTGGACAGGGGGGGAATGGCTACACCTTC.

V usage is TRBV2 and J usage is TRBJ2-1, with TRBD2 matching 8 bases. After removal of 7 bases from V and 4 bases from J, the junction contained 6 bases not matched to a gene. The CDR3 is made up of 14 amino acids. Germline lookup yields CDR1 SNHLY and CDR2 FYNNEI. CDR3: CASKGLERYNEQFF. CDR3 in DNA: TGTGCCAGCAAGGGACTAGAGAGATACAATGAGCAGTTCTTC.

This clone was counted once. The chain couples TRBV11-2 to TRBJ2-5, with TRBD2 matching 9 bases. The CDR3 loop spans 16 amino acids. Trimming removed 5 bases from V and 2 bases from J; junction bases left unmatched: 9. CDR1 is SGHAT and CDR2 is FQNNGV in the germline V gene. CDR3 coding DNA: TGTGCCAGCAGCGCGGGAGGGGCAGGCTGGCAAGAGACCCAGTACTTC. It is translated as CASSAGGAGWQETQYF.

The V and J genes are TRBV10-1 and TRBJ2-5; 8 bases match TRBD1. J was trimmed by 5 bases and V by 6 bases; bases with no gene match: 11. CDR1 and CDR2 (germline): WNHNN, SYGVQD (reference sequence). The CDR3 length is 15 residues. CDR3 in amino acids: CASSKDRVDWETQYF. The CDR3 bases are TGCGCCAGCAGCAAGGACAGGGTTGATTGGGAGACCCAGTACTTC.

This chain links TRBV7-9 with TRBJ2-1, with a tentative D call TRBD1 (6 bases). Per germline, CDR1 SEHNR and CDR2 FQNEAQ (reference sequence). The CDR3 contains 11 residues. This CDR3 reads CASRGNNEQFF. The CDR3 DNA sequence: TGTGCTAGTAGGGGGAACAATGAGCAGTTCTTC.

The CDR3 region is CASSRDTDRDNEQFF. The DNA for the CDR3 is TGCGCCAGCAGCCGGGATACGGACAGGGACAATGAGCAGTTCTTC. The V call is TRBV5-1, the J call TRBJ2-1, with 8 bases matching TRBD1. CDR1 and CDR2 (germline): SGHRS, YFSETQ. J gave up 5 bases and V 4 bases, and 8 bases lay outside the gene matches. The CDR3 loop spans 15 amino acids.

This chain joins TRBV18 and TRBJ2-5, with 13 bases identical to TRBD2. This CDR3 region has 15 residues. CDR1 is KGHSH, CDR2 LQKENI, per germline. V gave up 3 bases and J gave up 5 bases; unmatched junction bases: 3. The CDR3 spells CASSPTSGRKETQYF. The CDR3 region has the DNA TGTGCCAGCTCACCGACTAGCGGGAGGAAGGAGACCCAGTACTTC. Complete variable domain (other parts from reference TRBV18 and TRBJ2-5): NAGVMQNPRHLVRRRGQEARLRCSPMKGHSHVYWYRQLPEEGLKFMVYLQKENIIDESGMPKERFSAEFPKEGPSILRIQQVVRGDSAAYFCASSPTSGRKETQYFGPGTRLLVL.

The chain employs TRBV6-1 and TRBJ1-6; D is unclear. Trimming removed 6 bases from V and 7 bases from J, with 13 bases in between. CDR3 length: 14 amino acids. Germline CDR1 and CDR2: MNHNS and SASEGT. CDR3 protein: CASSEAVWNSPLHF. CDR3 bases: TGTGCCAGCAGCGAGGCCGTGTGGAATTCACCCCTCCACTTT.